These 30 T cell receptor beta chains came from one sample sequenced in a study of cytomegalovirus exposure and HLA in healthy donors. Primers for the PCR totalled 60 Vbeta and 13 Jbeta. Method: immunoSEQ multiplex PCR; TCRdb's copy keeps in-frame clones and lacks some. This table holds more than 200,000 clones, roughly 79% found once. The sequenced sample consisted of PBMCs. Every receptor here comes from a male donor in good health and CMV-seronegative.

This sequence joins TRBV27 and TRBJ1-5; D is possibly TRBD1 (6 bases). The CDR3 loop spans 15 amino acids. CDR1 and CDR2 (germline): MNHEY, SMNVEV (reference sequence). V was trimmed by 5 bases and J by 0 bases, leaving 11 bases between them. The CDR3 region has the DNA TGTGCCAGCAGTCCGGAGACAGGTAGCAATCAGCCCCAGCATTTT. Translated, it gives CASSPETGSNQPQHF.

V usage is TRBV29-1 and J usage is TRBJ2-5; tentatively, D is TRBD2 (6 bases). Trimming removed 4 bases from V and 5 bases from J, with 8 bases in between. Germline CDR1 and CDR2: SQVTM and ANQGSEA. The CDR3 is 11 amino acids. As DNA, the CDR3 is TGCAGCGTTGCCGGAGGGGAGACCCAGTACTTC. Translating gives CSVAGGETQYF.

This clone has only a few counts. This rearrangement joins TRBV2 to TRBJ1-2; D possibly corresponds to TRBD1 (5 bases). CDR3 size: 15 residues. The V and J ends lost 6 bases and 0 bases respectively, with 14 bases between them. CDR1 SNHLY and CDR2 FYNNEI come from the germline V gene. The CDR3 DNA sequence: TGTGCCAGCAGGGCAGGGCTCTCATCTAACTATGGCTACACCTTC. Translating it yields CASRAGLSSNYGYTF.

This chain joins TRBV7-8 and TRBJ2-7, with D possibly TRBD2 on 6 matching bases. CDR3 length: 14 amino acids. V shed 1 base and J shed 2 bases, with 9 bases lying between them. The germline gives CDR1 SGHVS, CDR2 FQNEAQ. CDR3 nucleotide sequence: TGTGCCAGCAGCTTAGTCACGGGGGCCTACGAGCAGTACTTC. Its protein product is CASSLVTGAYEQYF.

The V and J genes are TRBV30 and TRBJ1-2; the D is unclear. Trimming left V 1 base short and J 4 bases short, with 10 bases between. Germline V gene sequence: CDR1 GTSNPN, CDR2 SVGIG (reference sequence). The CDR3 runs to 13 residues. As DNA, the CDR3 is TGTGCCTGGAGTGCGACTGAGGTCTATGGCTACACCTTC. Its translation is CAWSATEVYGYTF.

The rearrangement joins TRBV11-2 to TRBJ2-7; unclear D gene. Germline assignment: CDR1 SGHAT and CDR2 FQNNGV. This CDR3 comprises 14 residues. The V end lost 3 bases, the J end lost 2 bases, and 11 bases lay between the germline ends. The CDR3 reads CASSLTRGTYEQYF. CDR3 coding DNA: TGTGCCAGCAGCTTGACTCGCGGAACCTACGAGCAGTACTTC.

V is TRBV9 and J is TRBJ2-3, with a weak D call TRBD2 (5 bases). Germline values: CDR1 SGDLS, CDR2 YYNGEE. Deletions cut 0 bases from V and 2 bases from J, with 7 bases between. This CDR3 has 14 amino acids. The CDR3 here is CASSVALATDTQYF. CDR3 bases: TGTGCCAGCAGCGTAGCCCTAGCCACAGATACGCAGTATTTT.

This rearrangement joins TRBV5-4 to TRBJ2-7; D is uncertain. Deletions cut 0 bases from V and 0 bases from J, with 10 bases between. CDR3 length: 15 amino acids. Germline lookup yields CDR1 SGHNT and CDR2 YYREEE (reference sequence). The CDR3 nucleotides are TGTGCCAGCAGCTTGGTTGGAGCCGACTCCTACGAGCAGTACTTC. Encoded protein: CASSLVGADSYEQYF.

This clone was found once. The V and J genes are TRBV27 and TRBJ2-2; D perhaps matches TRBD2 (6 bases). The CDR3 sequence is 16 residues long. The ends were cut back, 6 bases at V and 2 bases at J, with 16 bases in the middle. Looked up from germline, CDR1 is MNHEY and CDR2 is SMNVEV (reference sequence). Written as DNA, the CDR3 is TGTGCCAGCAGAGGGCTCCGGGACTCCAACACCGGGGAGCTGTTTTTT. Translated: CASRGLRDSNTGELFF.

CDR3 in DNA: TGTGCCAGCAGCGTAGCAGGTCTCACCGGGGAGCTGTTTTTT. This codes for CASSVAGLTGELFF. The chain links TRBV9 to TRBJ2-2; D uncertain. The CDR3 is made up of 14 amino acids. The germline CDR1 and CDR2 sequences are SGDLS and YYNGEE. Trimming removed 0 bases from V and 4 bases from J, with 7 bases in between. The complete variable domain, with remaining parts taken from reference TRBV9 and TRBJ2-2, reads DSGVTQTPKHLITATGQRVTLRCSPRSGDLSVYWYQQSLDQGLQFLIQYYNGEERAKGNILERFSAQQFPDLHSELNLSSLELGDSALYFCASSVAGLTGELFFGEGSRLTVL.

The chain has TRBV7-3 and TRBJ2-1; the match to TRBD2 covers 12 bases. V lost 5 bases to trimming and J lost 10 bases; unmatched junction nucleotides: 9. Germline V gene data show CDR1 as SGHTA and CDR2 as FQGTGA. This CDR3 spans 15 amino acids. The CDR3 coding sequence is TGTGCCAGCAGCCTATCTAGCGGGAGGGCCGGGGAGCAGTTCTTC. Translation gives CASSLSSGRAGEQFF.

The chain uses TRBV5-1 and TRBJ2-5; 11 bases are shared with TRBD1. Germline CDR1 SGHRS, CDR2 YFSETQ. This CDR3 region has 15 residues. The junction had 4 bases not matched to a gene; V was cut back by 2 bases and J by 4 bases. This chain's CDR3 is CASSFRTGGSETQYF. CDR3 in DNA: TGCGCCAGCAGCTTCCGGACAGGGGGCTCAGAGACCCAGTACTTC.

The chain recombines TRBV4-3 with TRBJ1-3, with D hard to call. CDR1 and CDR2 from the germline V gene are LGHNA and YSLEER. The CDR3 runs 15 residues. V lost 0 bases to trimming and J lost 5 bases, with 11 bases between them. The CDR3 bases are TGCGCCAGCAGCCAAGACGCGACTTCGCGAAACACCATATATTTT. Protein sequence: CASSQDATSRNTIYF.

The J gene is TRBJ2-7, the V gene TRBV6-1; TRBD2 might be the D (6 bases). The germline gives CDR1 MNHNS, CDR2 SASEGT. V lost 8 bases and J 2 bases, leaving 19 bases between the germline ends. CDR3 size: 15 residues. CDR3 amino acids: CASGGASEKTYEQYF. As DNA, the CDR3 is TGTGCCAGCGGAGGGGCTAGCGAGAAAACCTACGAGCAGTACTTC.

The chain recombines TRBV28 with TRBJ1-3; possible D gene TRBD1, 6 bases. Germline CDR1 MDHEN, CDR2 SYDVKM. Trimming shortened V by 7 bases and J by 2 bases, and 9 bases separated the two germline ends. The CDR3 has 13 residues. Here the CDR3 reads CASKGGAGNTIYF. Here the CDR3 DNA reads TGTGCCAGCAAGGGGGGGGCTGGAAACACCATATATTTT.

J is TRBJ1-1 and V is TRBV5-1, with a tentative D call TRBD1 (5 bases). V dropped 4 bases and J dropped 0 bases, with 7 bases sitting between them. The CDR3 extends over 13 amino acids. Germline CDR1 is SGHRS and CDR2 is YFSETQ. CDR3 loop: CASSETVNTEAFF. Here the CDR3 DNA reads TGCGCCAGCAGCGAGACAGTGAACACTGAAGCTTTCTTT. Full variable domain (remainder filled in from reference TRBV5-1 and TRBJ1-1): KAGVTQTPRYLIKTRGQQVTLSCSPISGHRSVSWYQQTPGQGLQFLFEYFSETQRNKGNFPGRFSGRQFSNSRSEMNVSTLELGDSALYLCASSETVNTEAFFGQGTRLTVV.

The CDR3 is CASIRSGLAGVYEQYF. The CDR3 DNA reads as TGTGCCAGCATTCGGTCCGGACTAGCGGGAGTATACGAGCAGTACTTC. V is TRBV27 and J is TRBJ2-7, with 13 bases aligning to TRBD2. J was trimmed by 4 bases and V by 7 bases; bases with no gene match: 10. The CDR3 extends over 16 amino acids. CDR1 and CDR2 (germline): MNHEY, SMNVEV (reference sequence).

The rearrangement links TRBV7-2 to TRBJ2-7, with D tentatively TRBD2 (5 bases). This CDR3 contains 13 residues. Germline V gives CDR1 SGHTA, CDR2 FQGNSA. V was trimmed by 5 bases and J by 5 bases, leaving 13 bases between them. CDR3 nucleotide sequence: TGTGCCAGCAGCCTTCGGGCTAGCCACGAGCAGTACTTC. Translation gives CASSLRASHEQYF.

The genes are TRBV7-2 and TRBJ2-3; 8 bases are a match to TRBD2. Trimming removed 7 bases from V and 1 base from J; junction bases left unmatched: 19. Germline CDR1 and CDR2: SGHTA and FQGNSA. The CDR3 runs 19 residues. CDR3 sequence (DNA): TGTGCCAGCACTCCGCCCCCGCTAGCGGGTCCTATTCGCACAGATACGCAGTATTTT. Residues: CASTPPPLAGPIRTDTQYF.

J is TRBJ1-1 and V is TRBV10-3; TRBD1 agrees at 7 bases. Trimming cost V 2 bases and J 4 bases; bases outside gene matches: 7. The CDR3 covers 15 residues. Germline V CDR1 and CDR2: ENHRY, SYGVKD. The CDR3 nucleotides read TGTGCCATCAGTGAGATTTCAGGGGGTGCCACTGAAGCTTTCTTT. This encodes CAISEISGGATEAFF.

The J gene is TRBJ2-5, the V gene TRBV7-3, with unresolved D. The J call may be incorrect, as the DNA end agrees better with TRBJ2-7. Germline V gene data show CDR1 as SGHTA and CDR2 as FQGTGA. The CDR3 length is 14 residues. The CDR3 reads CASSPTIFSYEQYF. DNA of the CDR3: TGTGCCAGCAGCCCAACGATATTCTCCTACGAGCAGTACTTC.

This clone was recorded a few times. CDR3 sequence: CASSDRASRGYNEQFF. The CDR3 nucleotides are TGTGCCAGCAGCGATCGGGCCAGTCGGGGCTACAATGAGCAGTTCTTC. The chain carries TRBV7-2 and TRBJ2-1; tentatively, D is TRBD2 (5 bases). The CDR3 sequence is 16 residues long. The V gene's germline CDR1 is SGHTA and CDR2 FQGNSA. V was cut by 5 bases and J by 3 bases, with 17 bases left in between.

A few counts support this clone. This chain connects TRBV28 to TRBJ1-5; D ambiguous. This CDR3 has 13 amino acids. Trimming removed 8 bases at V and 11 bases at J, with 19 bases between. Per germline, CDR1 MDHEN and CDR2 SYDVKM. CDR3 protein: CASLETMGVAQHF. In DNA, the CDR3 is TGTGCCAGCCTCGAAACTATGGGTGTGGCCCAGCATTTT.

This rearrangement joins TRBV10-1 to TRBJ2-1, with TRBD1 matching 10 bases. CDR1 is WNHNN, CDR2 SYGVQD, per germline (reference sequence). The CDR3 contains 15 residues. The J segment lost 7 bases and the V segment lost 3 bases, leaving 6 bases of the junction unmatched. The CDR3 reads CASSEPGQGLNEQFF. Written as DNA, the CDR3 is TGCGCCAGCAGTGAACCGGGACAGGGGTTGAATGAGCAGTTCTTC.

This clone was recorded a few times. The chain joins TRBV5-6 to TRBJ1-1; TRBD1 aligns across 11 bases. The germline gives CDR1 SGHDT, CDR2 YYEEEE. The J segment lost 3 bases and the V segment lost 3 bases, leaving 4 bases of the junction unmatched. This CDR3 is 15 amino acids long. The CDR3 spells CASSSWGQGDTEAFF. CDR3 bases: TGTGCCAGCAGCTCCTGGGGACAGGGGGACACTGAAGCTTTCTTT.

This chain uses TRBV28 with TRBJ1-2, with 12 positions matching TRBD1. This CDR3 spans 17 amino acids. Germline CDR1 reads MDHEN; CDR2 reads SYDVKM. After removal of 1 base from V and 7 bases from J, the junction contained 10 bases not matched to a gene. CDR3 amino acids: CASSLSAGTGGMGGYTF. The CDR3 DNA sequence: TGTGCCAGCAGTTTATCCGCTGGGACAGGGGGCATGGGTGGCTACACCTTC.

The V call is TRBV5-4, the J call TRBJ1-5; TRBD1 might be the D (5 bases). V was trimmed by 2 bases and J by 4 bases, leaving 10 bases between them. The CDR3 has 14 amino acids. The germline gives CDR1 SGHNT, CDR2 YYREEE (reference sequence). The CDR3 sequence: CASSFQGDNQPQHF. For the CDR3, the DNA is TGTGCCAGCAGCTTCCAGGGTGATAATCAGCCCCAGCATTTT. The full variable domain, in which reference TRBV5-4 and TRBJ1-5 provide the parts outside the CDR3, is ETGVTQSPTHLIKTRGQQVTLRCSSQSGHNTVSWYQQALGQGPQFIFQYYREEENGRGNFPPRFSGLQFPNYSSELNVNALELDDSALYLCASSFQGDNQPQHFGDGTRLSIL.

The CDR3 region is CASSATGLVEAFF. CDR3 nucleotide sequence: TGTGCCAGCAGCGCCACAGGGCTTGTCGAAGCTTTCTTT. The chain combines TRBV6-1 with TRBJ1-1, with a possible D match to TRBD1 (6 bases). The CDR3 is made up of 13 amino acids. Germline V gene sequence: CDR1 MNHNS, CDR2 SASEGT. Trimming removed 6 bases from V and 8 bases from J, with 16 bases in between.

The rearrangement links TRBV4-1 to TRBJ2-1; TRBD2 agrees at 13 bases. Trimming cost V 4 bases and J 10 bases; bases outside gene matches: 10. The CDR3 length is 16 residues. Germline assignment: CDR1 MGHRA and CDR2 YSYEKL. The CDR3 reads CASSPITSGGAREQFF. In DNA, the CDR3 is TGCGCCAGCAGCCCGATAACTAGCGGGGGGGCCCGAGAGCAGTTCTTC.

The V call is TRBV27, the J call TRBJ2-3; maybe TRBD2 (6 bases). This CDR3 spans 17 amino acids. Trimming left V 0 bases short and J 1 base short, with 14 bases between. Germline CDR1 reads MNHEY; CDR2 reads SMNVEV (reference sequence). The CDR3, as DNA: TGTGCCAGCAGTTTATCGATGAGACTAGAGGGCACAGATACGCAGTATTTT. Translation: CASSLSMRLEGTDTQYF.